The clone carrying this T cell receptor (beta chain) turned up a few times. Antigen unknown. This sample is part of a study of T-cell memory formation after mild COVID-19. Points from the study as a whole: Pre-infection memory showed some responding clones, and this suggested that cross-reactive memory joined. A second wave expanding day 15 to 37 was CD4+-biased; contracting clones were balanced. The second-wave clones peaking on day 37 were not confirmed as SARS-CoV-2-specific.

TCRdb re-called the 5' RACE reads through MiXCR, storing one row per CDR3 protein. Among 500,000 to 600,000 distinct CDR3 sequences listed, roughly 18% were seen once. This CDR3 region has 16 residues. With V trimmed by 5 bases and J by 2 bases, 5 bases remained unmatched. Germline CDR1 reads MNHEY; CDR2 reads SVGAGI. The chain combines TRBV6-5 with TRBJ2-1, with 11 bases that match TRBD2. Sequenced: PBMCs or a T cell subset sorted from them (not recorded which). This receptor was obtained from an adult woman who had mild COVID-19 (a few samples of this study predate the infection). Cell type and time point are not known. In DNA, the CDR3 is TGTGCCAGCAGTAAAACTAGCGGGAGTGCCTACAATGAGCAGTTCTTC. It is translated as CASSKTSGSAYNEQFF.